These 6 T cell receptor beta chains were all obtained from the same sample, sequenced in a study of blood T cell repertoires in COVID-19. Assay used: immunoSEQ multiplex PCR; TCRdb lists only in-frame clones, some missing. The sample shows approximately 210,000 clones, about nine tenths of them seen only once. The sequenced sample consisted of PBMCs or T cells enriched from blood (not recorded which). The receptors here all came from a woman under 40 who had recovered from COVID-19.

This sequence joins TRBV25-1 and TRBJ1-2, with a weak D call TRBD1 (6 bases). This CDR3 contains 17 residues. Germline CDR1 MGHDK, CDR2 SYGVNS. V was trimmed by 3 bases and J by 2 bases, leaving 19 bases between them. The DNA for the CDR3 is TGTGCCAGCAGTGATCCCCGGACAGAAGGTTGGAACTATGGCTACACCTTC. Protein product: CASSDPRTEGWNYGYTF.

The rearrangement links TRBV7-3 to TRBJ1-1; no definite D call. Germline CDR1 SGHTA, CDR2 FQGTGA. V lost 2 bases and J 8 bases, leaving 9 bases between the germline ends. CDR3 length: 12 amino acids. The CDR3 DNA reads as TGTGCCAGCAGCTTAGACGGGTCAGAAGCTTTCTTT. It codes for CASSLDGSEAFF.

The chain combines TRBV27 with TRBJ2-1, with 11 bases fitting TRBD2. J gave up 5 bases and V 3 bases, and 3 bases lay outside the gene matches. The germline V gene has CDR1 MNHEY and CDR2 SMNVEV (reference sequence). The CDR3 length is 15 residues. The CDR3 nucleotides are TGTGCCAGCAGTTTTCTAGCGGGAGGCAACAATGAGCAGTTCTTC. Amino acids: CASSFLAGGNNEQFF.

This chain joins TRBV18 and TRBJ1-1; D possibly corresponds to TRBD1 (6 bases). CDR1 and CDR2 (germline): KGHSH, LQKENI. CDR3 length: 18 amino acids. Trimming pared 0 bases from V and 0 bases from J, leaving 17 bases between. The CDR3 nucleotides are TGTGCCAGCTCACCACCCACAGTTATGGGGACACTGAACACTGAAGCTTTCTTT. Residues: CASSPPTVMGTLNTEAFF.

The chain is built from TRBV5-1 and TRBJ1-2, with TRBD1 matching 7 bases. The junction had 3 bases not matched to a gene; V was cut back by 4 bases and J by 6 bases. The germline CDR1 and CDR2 sequences are SGHRS and YFSETQ. The CDR3 is 12 amino acids. The chain's CDR3 is CASSLTGNGYTF. The DNA of the CDR3 is TGCGCCAGCAGCCTGACAGGGAATGGCTACACCTTC. The entire variable domain, with the rest obtained from reference TRBV5-1 and TRBJ1-2, is as follows: KAGVTQTPRYLIKTRGQQVTLSCSPISGHRSVSWYQQTPGQGLQFLFEYFSETQRNKGNFPGRFSGRQFSNSRSEMNVSTLELGDSALYLCASSLTGNGYTFGSGTRLTVV.

The V and J genes are TRBV2 and TRBJ1-1; 9 nucleotides align to TRBD1. The CDR3 runs 14 residues. The germline gives CDR1 SNHLY, CDR2 FYNNEI. The ends lost 5 bases at V and 11 bases at J; junction bases unmatched: 12. The CDR3: CASSTDRGGSWAFF. The CDR3 DNA reads TGTGCCAGCAGTACGGACAGGGGAGGTTCATGGGCTTTCTTT.